A selection of T cell receptor beta chains follows, all from one sample in a study of cytomegalovirus exposure and HLA in healthy donors. Data came from immunoSEQ multiplex PCR; TCRdb stores just in-frame clones and leaves some out. The data hold more than 110,000 clones, with approximately 84% observed a single time. The source material was PBMCs. These receptors were taken from a man younger than 45 in good health and CMV-seropositive. Each CDR3 is given with its conserved first and last residue. The D gene is left open where the match is weak. Clone size, where shown, is once, few, many, or a class for clones that have expanded.

V gene: TRBV7-9
J gene: TRBJ2-5
clone size: -
D gene: -
CDR3 protein: CASRREGEETQYF
CDR3 DNA: TGTGCCAGCCGGCGGGAAGGTGAAGAGACCCAGTACTTC

V gene: TRBV30
J gene: TRBJ2-2
clone size: -
D gene: -
CDR3 protein: CAWTWGAGELFF
CDR3 DNA: TGTGCCTGGACCTGGGGGGCCGGGGAGCTGTTTTTT

V gene: TRBV7-3
J gene: TRBJ2-1
clone size: -
D gene: -
CDR3 protein: CASSSQGSSYNEQFF
CDR3 DNA: TGTGCCAGCAGCTCACAGGGTAGCTCCTACAATGAGCAGTTCTTC

V gene: TRBV28
J gene: TRBJ2-7
clone size: -
D gene: TRBD2
CDR3 protein: CASGRAGELYEQYF
CDR3 DNA: TGTGCCAGCGGCAGGGCGGGGGAGCTCTACGAGCAGTACTTC

V gene: TRBV5-1
J gene: TRBJ1-1
clone size: -
D gene: TRBD1
CDR3 protein: CASSLVQGAGTEAFF
CDR3 DNA: TGCGCCAGCAGCTTGGTTCAGGGGGCGGGAACTGAAGCTTTCTTT

V gene: TRBV28
J gene: TRBJ2-7
clone size: -
D gene: TRBD1
CDR3 protein: CASSLRQGWEQYF
CDR3 DNA: TGTGCCAGCAGTCTGCGACAGGGGTGGGAGCAGTACTTC

V gene: TRBV7-9
J gene: TRBJ1-1
clone size: few
D gene: -
CDR3 protein: CASSSNMNTEAFF
CDR3 DNA: TGTGCCAGCAGCTCAAACATGAACACTGAAGCTTTCTTT

V gene: TRBV6-1
J gene: TRBJ1-1
clone size: few
D gene: -
CDR3 protein: CASDRGGPEAFF
CDR3 DNA: TGTGCCAGCGACCGGGGTGGCCCTGAAGCTTTCTTT

V gene: TRBV6-1
J gene: TRBJ1-1
clone size: -
D gene: TRBD1
CDR3 protein: CASSGTQGGNTEAFF
CDR3 DNA: TGTGCCAGCAGTGGTACACAGGGGGGGAACACTGAAGCTTTCTTT

V gene: TRBV28
J gene: TRBJ2-3
clone size: -
D gene: -
CDR3 protein: CASRVGGVHTDTQYF
CDR3 DNA: TGTGCCAGCAGAGTAGGGGGGGTCCACACAGATACGCAGTATTTT

V gene: TRBV28
J gene: TRBJ2-5
clone size: -
D gene: TRBD1
CDR3 protein: CASSFLTGSGLQETQYF
CDR3 DNA: TGTGCCAGCAGTTTTTTGACAGGGAGTGGCCTCCAAGAGACCCAGTACTTC

V gene: TRBV7-6
J gene: TRBJ1-6
clone size: -
D gene: TRBD1
CDR3 protein: CASSLVVGGEGYNSPLHF
CDR3 DNA: TGTGCCAGCAGCTTAGTTGTAGGGGGCGAAGGTTATAATTCACCCCTCCACTTT

V gene: TRBV30
J gene: TRBJ1-5
clone size: -
D gene: -
CDR3 protein: CAWSREGNQPQHF
CDR3 DNA: TGTGCCTGGTCGCGGGAGGGCAATCAGCCCCAGCATTTT

V gene: TRBV11-2
J gene: TRBJ1-1
clone size: -
D gene: -
CDR3 protein: CASSLGSRGRTEAFF
CDR3 DNA: TGTGCCAGCAGCTTAGGGTCAAGGGGGAGAACTGAAGCTTTCTTT

V gene: TRBV5-1
J gene: TRBJ2-5
clone size: -
D gene: TRBD1
CDR3 protein: CASSLEGTEETQYF
CDR3 DNA: TGCGCCAGCAGCTTGGAGGGGACAGAAGAGACCCAGTACTTC

V gene: TRBV29-1
J gene: TRBJ2-1
clone size: -
D gene: TRBD2
CDR3 protein: CSVEAYASGEQFF
CDR3 DNA: TGCAGCGTAGAAGCATATGCTAGCGGTGAGCAGTTCTTC

V gene: TRBV30
J gene: TRBJ1-2
clone size: -
D gene: -
CDR3 protein: CAWSPQDGYGYTF
CDR3 DNA: TGTGCCTGGAGTCCACAGGACGGCTATGGCTACACCTTC

V gene: TRBV18
J gene: TRBJ1-2
clone size: -
D gene: TRBD1
CDR3 protein: CASSLAGGDYGYTF
CDR3 DNA: TGTGCCAGCTCACTGGCAGGGGGCGACTATGGCTACACCTTC

V gene: TRBV14
J gene: TRBJ1-1
clone size: -
D gene: -
CDR3 protein: CASSAQGNTEAFF
CDR3 DNA: TGTGCCAGCAGCGCCCAGGGGAACACTGAAGCTTTCTTT

V gene: TRBV6-5
J gene: TRBJ2-7
clone size: -
D gene: TRBD1
CDR3 protein: CASSYETGSQYF
CDR3 DNA: TGTGCCAGCAGTTACGAGACAGGGAGTCAGTACTTC

V gene: TRBV19
J gene: TRBJ1-3
clone size: -
D gene: -
CDR3 protein: CASSMAISGNTIYF
CDR3 DNA: TGTGCCAGTAGTATGGCCATCTCTGGAAACACCATATATTTT

V gene: TRBV11-3
J gene: TRBJ2-3
clone size: -
D gene: TRBD2
CDR3 protein: CASSTSGGTDTQYF
CDR3 DNA: TGTGCCAGCAGTACCAGCGGGGGCACAGATACGCAGTATTTT

V gene: TRBV7-9
J gene: TRBJ1-2
clone size: -
D gene: -
CDR3 protein: CASSFEPGGYTF
CDR3 DNA: TGTGCCAGCAGCTTCGAACCAGGTGGCTACACCTTC

V gene: TRBV7-2
J gene: TRBJ2-1
clone size: -
D gene: TRBD2
CDR3 protein: CASSLGPPSGGSNEQFF
CDR3 DNA: TGTGCCAGCAGCTTAGGACCCCCTAGCGGGGGGAGTAATGAGCAGTTCTTC

V gene: TRBV7-6
J gene: TRBJ2-2
clone size: -
D gene: -
CDR3 protein: CASSLGRGVGAGELFF
CDR3 DNA: TGTGCCAGCAGCTTAGGACGCGGGGTCGGGGCCGGGGAGCTGTTTTTT

V gene: TRBV6-1
J gene: TRBJ2-7
clone size: -
D gene: TRBD1
CDR3 protein: CASIGQDLEQYF
CDR3 DNA: TGTGCCAGCATCGGACAGGACCTCGAGCAGTACTTC

V gene: TRBV5-4
J gene: TRBJ2-7
clone size: -
D gene: -
CDR3 protein: CASSPQAGTVSYEQYF
CDR3 DNA: TGTGCCAGCAGTCCTCAAGCGGGTACCGTCTCCTACGAGCAGTACTTC

V gene: TRBV5-1
J gene: TRBJ1-1
clone size: -
D gene: -
CDR3 protein: CASSLEQLVNTEAFF
CDR3 DNA: TGCGCCAGCAGCTTGGAGCAGCTAGTGAACACTGAAGCTTTCTTT

V gene: TRBV4-1
J gene: TRBJ1-3
clone size: -
D gene: TRBD1
CDR3 protein: CASSQLEYAGGATIYF
CDR3 DNA: TGCGCCAGCAGCCAACTAGAATATGCAGGGGGCGCAACCATATATTTT

V gene: TRBV7-9
J gene: TRBJ1-1
clone size: -
D gene: -
CDR3 protein: CASSLSSPVNTEAFF
CDR3 DNA: TGTGCCAGCAGCCTCAGTAGCCCGGTTAACACTGAAGCTTTCTTT

V gene: TRBV2
J gene: TRBJ2-3
clone size: -
D gene: -
CDR3 protein: CASSDLTGGTSTDTQYF
CDR3 DNA: TGTGCCAGCAGTGATCTAACCGGGGGAACTAGCACAGATACGCAGTATTTT

V gene: TRBV4-1
J gene: TRBJ1-1
clone size: -
D gene: -
CDR3 protein: CASTPGGADRETEAFF
CDR3 DNA: TGCGCCAGTACCCCTGGAGGGGCTGATAGAGAAACTGAAGCTTTCTTT

V gene: TRBV30
J gene: TRBJ1-2
clone size: -
D gene: TRBD1
CDR3 protein: CAWSVQTGDDGYTF
CDR3 DNA: TGTGCCTGGAGTGTACAGACAGGGGATGATGGCTACACCTTC

V gene: TRBV6-5
J gene: TRBJ1-5
clone size: -
D gene: -
CDR3 protein: CASSWGGNQPQHF
CDR3 DNA: TGTGCCAGCAGTTGGGGCGGCAATCAGCCCCAGCATTTT

V gene: TRBV7-2
J gene: TRBJ1-5
clone size: -
D gene: -
CDR3 protein: CASSPVGHQPQHF
CDR3 DNA: TGTGCCAGCAGCCCCGTGGGGCATCAGCCCCAGCATTTT

V gene: TRBV5-1
J gene: TRBJ1-1
clone size: few
D gene: -
CDR3 protein: CASSPGQPNTEAFF
CDR3 DNA: TGCGCCAGCAGCCCGGGACAACCGAACACTGAAGCTTTCTTT

V gene: TRBV28
J gene: TRBJ2-7
clone size: -
D gene: TRBD1
CDR3 protein: CASSFLDRGGDEQYF
CDR3 DNA: TGTGCCAGCAGTTTCCTAGACAGGGGCGGGGACGAGCAGTACTTC

V gene: TRBV18
J gene: TRBJ2-1
clone size: -
D gene: -
CDR3 protein: CASSRGTGRNEQFF
CDR3 DNA: TGTGCCAGCTCGCGAGGGACGGGGAGGAATGAGCAGTTCTTC

V gene: TRBV5-1
J gene: TRBJ2-7
clone size: -
D gene: -
CDR3 protein: CASSLTRNEQYF
CDR3 DNA: TGCGCCAGCAGCTTGACGCGGAACGAGCAGTACTTC

V gene: TRBV9
J gene: TRBJ1-3
clone size: once
D gene: TRBD1
CDR3 protein: CASSPGQGAFISSGNTIYF
CDR3 DNA: TGTGCCAGCAGCCCTGGACAGGGGGCTTTCATTTCCTCTGGAAACACCATATATTTT

V gene: TRBV19
J gene: TRBJ2-7
clone size: once
D gene: TRBD1
CDR3 protein: CASSIDQIGQAFYEQYF
CDR3 DNA: TGTGCCAGTAGTATAGATCAAATCGGACAGGCATTTTACGAGCAGTACTTC

V gene: TRBV7-2
J gene: TRBJ2-7
clone size: -
D gene: TRBD2
CDR3 protein: CASSRVASGPYEQYF
CDR3 DNA: TGTGCCAGCAGCCGTGTGGCTAGCGGACCTTACGAGCAGTACTTC

V gene: TRBV7-9
J gene: TRBJ2-7
clone size: -
D gene: TRBD2
CDR3 protein: CASSHSLAGEIYEQYF
CDR3 DNA: TGTGCCAGCAGCCACTCTCTAGCGGGCGAAATCTACGAGCAGTACTTC

V gene: TRBV30
J gene: TRBJ2-7
clone size: -
D gene: -
CDR3 protein: CAWSFPDRNYEQYF
CDR3 DNA: TGTGCCTGGAGTTTCCCGGACAGAAACTACGAGCAGTACTTC

V gene: TRBV11-2
J gene: TRBJ2-7
clone size: -
D gene: -
CDR3 protein: CASSLGTNEQYF
CDR3 DNA: TGTGCCAGCAGCTTAGGGACAAACGAGCAGTACTTC

V gene: TRBV6-5
J gene: TRBJ1-1
clone size: once
D gene: TRBD1
CDR3 protein: CASSYSIGQGTEAFF
CDR3 DNA: TGTGCCAGCAGTTACTCGATAGGACAGGGGACTGAAGCTTTCTTT

V gene: TRBV11-2
J gene: TRBJ2-7
clone size: -
D gene: -
CDR3 protein: CASSFRDEQYF
CDR3 DNA: TGTGCCAGCAGCTTTAGAGACGAGCAGTACTTC

V gene: TRBV7-3
J gene: TRBJ2-3
clone size: -
D gene: TRBD2
CDR3 protein: CASRAGGGDTQYF
CDR3 DNA: TGTGCCAGCCGGGCGGGGGGAGGCGATACGCAGTATTTT

V gene: TRBV6-5
J gene: TRBJ1-2
clone size: -
D gene: -
CDR3 protein: CASSPTRDTYGYTF
CDR3 DNA: TGTGCCAGCAGCCCTACCCGGGACACTTATGGCTACACCTTC

V gene: TRBV5-4
J gene: TRBJ1-1
clone size: -
D gene: -
CDR3 protein: CASSLALGQNLNTEAFF
CDR3 DNA: TGTGCCAGCAGCTTGGCGTTGGGCCAGAATTTAAACACTGAAGCTTTCTTT

V gene: TRBV7-2
J gene: TRBJ1-5
clone size: -
D gene: -
CDR3 protein: CASSLDGTRTSNQPQHF
CDR3 DNA: TGTGCCAGCAGCTTAGACGGGACAAGAACTAGCAATCAGCCCCAGCATTTT

V gene: TRBV7-9
J gene: TRBJ1-4
clone size: few
D gene: -
CDR3 protein: CASSLARGNEKLFF
CDR3 DNA: TGTGCCAGCAGCTTAGCACGGGGAAATGAAAAACTGTTTTTT

V gene: TRBV2
J gene: TRBJ1-1
clone size: few
D gene: -
CDR3 protein: CASSVWDSRWAFF
CDR3 DNA: TGTGCCAGCAGTGTCTGGGACTCACGATGGGCTTTCTTT

V gene: TRBV5-4
J gene: TRBJ1-3
clone size: -
D gene: TRBD1
CDR3 protein: CASRLQGAGNTIYF
CDR3 DNA: TGTGCCAGCAGGTTACAGGGGGCTGGAAACACCATATATTTT

V gene: TRBV9
J gene: TRBJ2-1
clone size: once
D gene: TRBD2
CDR3 protein: CASSVEASGGDNEQFF
CDR3 DNA: TGTGCCAGCAGCGTAGAAGCTAGCGGGGGGGACAATGAGCAGTTCTTC

V gene: TRBV5-1
J gene: TRBJ1-2
clone size: -
D gene: -
CDR3 protein: CASSRQDSSGGYTF
CDR3 DNA: TGCGCCAGCAGCCGTCAGGACAGTTCGGGTGGCTACACCTTC

V gene: TRBV19
J gene: TRBJ1-4
clone size: -
D gene: -
CDR3 protein: CASRNKQGWNEKLFF
CDR3 DNA: TGTGCCAGTAGAAACAAACAGGGATGGAATGAAAAACTGTTTTTT

V gene: TRBV18
J gene: TRBJ2-7
clone size: once
D gene: -
CDR3 protein: CASSPPAQGRAEQYF
CDR3 DNA: TGTGCCAGCTCACCACCTGCCCAGGGGAGGGCCGAGCAGTACTTC